This T cell receptor beta chain was profiled in a study of shared clonotypes between healthy human individuals. Study outcomes and limitations: Having only a few donors restricted how much genetic and exposure-history diversity was captured.

Here immunoSEQ multiplex PCR was the method, and the copy in TCRdb shows in-frame clones only, minus some. The sample has 2 million to 2.5 million clones; about 95% are singletons. Positively selected for CCR7, the CD45RO-negative cells used as naive CD8 cells excluded terminally differentiated effector memory CD45RA+ cells. There are 13 residues in the CDR3. Germline CDR1 and CDR2: SEHNR and FQNEAQ (reference sequence). V lost 0 bases and J lost 2, with 5 bases in between. On this clone itself: Its specificity is unknown.

This chain joins TRBV7-9 and TRBJ2-7; D not certain. The material sequenced was naive CD8+ T cells sorted from blood. The origin of this receptor is a young man in good health. This CDR3 reads CASSLANPYEQYF. DNA of the CDR3: TGTGCCAGCAGCTTAGCGAACCCCTACGAGCAGTACTTC. Variable domain in full (rest from reference TRBV7-9 and TRBJ2-7): DTGVSQNPRHKITKRGQNVTFRCDPISEHNRLYWYRQTLGQGPEFLTYFQNEAQLEKSRLLSDRFSAERPKGSFSTLEIQRTEQGDSAMYLCASSLANPYEQYFGPGTRLTVT.